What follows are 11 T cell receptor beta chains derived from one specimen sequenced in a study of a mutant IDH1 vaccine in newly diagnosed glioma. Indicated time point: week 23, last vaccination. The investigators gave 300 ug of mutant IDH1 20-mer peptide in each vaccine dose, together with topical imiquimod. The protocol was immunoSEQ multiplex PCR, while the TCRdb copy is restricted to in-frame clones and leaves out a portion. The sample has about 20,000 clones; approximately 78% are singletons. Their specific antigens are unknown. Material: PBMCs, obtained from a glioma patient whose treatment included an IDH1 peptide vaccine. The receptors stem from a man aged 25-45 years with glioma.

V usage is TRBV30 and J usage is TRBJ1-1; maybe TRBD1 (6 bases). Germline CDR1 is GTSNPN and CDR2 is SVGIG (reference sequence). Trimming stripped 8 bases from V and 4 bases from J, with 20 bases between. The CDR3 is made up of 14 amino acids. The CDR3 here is CARAWGASATEAFF. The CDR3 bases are TGTGCCCGGGCTTGGGGGGCTTCTGCCACTGAAGCTTTCTTT.

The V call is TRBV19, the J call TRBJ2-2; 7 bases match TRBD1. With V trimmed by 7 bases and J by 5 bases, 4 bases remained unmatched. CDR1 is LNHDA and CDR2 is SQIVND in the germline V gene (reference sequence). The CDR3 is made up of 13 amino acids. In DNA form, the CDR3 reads TGTGCCAGTAACACAGGGGCGACCGGGGAGCTGTTTTTT. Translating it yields CASNTGATGELFF.

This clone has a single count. The CDR3 DNA sequence: TGTGCCAGCAGCTTCCTGGGCGGGGATCAAGAGACCCAGTACTTC. It is translated as CASSFLGGDQETQYF. The V and J genes are TRBV7-9 and TRBJ2-5; a weak D match, TRBD2 (6 bases). Trimming took 3 bases from V and 2 from J, leaving 13 bases between them. Per germline, CDR1 SEHNR and CDR2 FQNEAQ (reference sequence). This CDR3 comprises 15 residues. Looking up the rest from reference TRBV7-9 and TRBJ2-5 gives the full variable domain: DTGVSQNPRHKITKRGQNVTFRCDPISEHNRLYWYRQTLGQGPEFLTYFQNEAQLEKSRLLSDRFSAERPKGSFSTLEIQRTEQGDSAMYLCASSFLGGDQETQYFGPGTRLLVL.

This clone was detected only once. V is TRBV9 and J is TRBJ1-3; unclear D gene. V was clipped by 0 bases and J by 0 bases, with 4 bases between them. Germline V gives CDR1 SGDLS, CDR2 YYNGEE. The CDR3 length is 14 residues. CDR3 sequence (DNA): TGTGCCAGCAGCGTAGAGGGCTCTGGAAACACCATATATTTT. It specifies CASSVEGSGNTIYF.

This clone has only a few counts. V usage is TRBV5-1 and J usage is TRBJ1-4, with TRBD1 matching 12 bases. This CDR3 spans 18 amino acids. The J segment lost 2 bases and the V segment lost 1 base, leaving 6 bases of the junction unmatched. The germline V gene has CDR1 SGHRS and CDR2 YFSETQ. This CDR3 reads CASSLPEGTGGTNEKLFF. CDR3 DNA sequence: TGCGCCAGCAGCTTGCCTGAAGGGACAGGGGGCACTAATGAAAAACTGTTTTTT.

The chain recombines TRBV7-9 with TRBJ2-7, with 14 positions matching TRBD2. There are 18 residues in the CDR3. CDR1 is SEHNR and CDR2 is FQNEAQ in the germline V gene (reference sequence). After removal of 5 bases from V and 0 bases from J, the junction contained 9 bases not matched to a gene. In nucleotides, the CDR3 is TGTGCCAGCAGCACTAGCGGACTAGCGGGAGGCTCCTCCTACGAGCAGTACTTC. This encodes CASSTSGLAGGSSYEQYF.

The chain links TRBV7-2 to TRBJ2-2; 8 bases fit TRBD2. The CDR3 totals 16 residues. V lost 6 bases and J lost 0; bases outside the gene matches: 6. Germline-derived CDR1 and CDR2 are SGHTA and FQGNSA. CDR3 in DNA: TGTGCCAGCAGACGACCGGGACTAGCGAACACCGGGGAGCTGTTTTTT. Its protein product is CASRRPGLANTGELFF.

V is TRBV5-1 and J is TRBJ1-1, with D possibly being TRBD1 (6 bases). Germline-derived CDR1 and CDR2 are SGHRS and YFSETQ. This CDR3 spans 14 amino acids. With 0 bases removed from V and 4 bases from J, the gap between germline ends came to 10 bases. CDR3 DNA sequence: TGCGCCAGCAGCTTGGGGGTGGGGGCCACTGAAGCTTTCTTT. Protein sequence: CASSLGVGATEAFF.

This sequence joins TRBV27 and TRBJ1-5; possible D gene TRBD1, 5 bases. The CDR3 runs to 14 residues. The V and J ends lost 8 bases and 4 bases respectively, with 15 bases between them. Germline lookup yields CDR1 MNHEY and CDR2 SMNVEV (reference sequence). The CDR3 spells CASRPGLTNQPQHF. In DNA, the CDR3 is TGTGCCAGCCGGCCGGGACTAACTAATCAGCCCCAGCATTTT.

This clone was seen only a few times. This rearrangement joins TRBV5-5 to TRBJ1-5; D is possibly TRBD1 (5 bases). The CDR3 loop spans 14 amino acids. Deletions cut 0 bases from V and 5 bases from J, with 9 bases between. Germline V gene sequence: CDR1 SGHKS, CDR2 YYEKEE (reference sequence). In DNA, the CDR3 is TGTGCCAGCAGCTTGGCCCAGGGAGATCAGCCCCAGCATTTT. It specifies CASSLAQGDQPQHF.

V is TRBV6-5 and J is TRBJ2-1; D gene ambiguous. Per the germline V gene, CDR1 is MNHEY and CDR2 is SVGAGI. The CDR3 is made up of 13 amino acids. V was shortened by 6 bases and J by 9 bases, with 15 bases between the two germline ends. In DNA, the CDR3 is TGTGCCAGCAGCTATAACTTTAAGGTTGAGCAGTTCTTC. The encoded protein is CASSYNFKVEQFF.